Presented here are 2 T cell receptor beta chains from one specimen sequenced in a study of a mutant IDH1 vaccine in newly diagnosed glioma. Clones were read by immunoSEQ multiplex PCR, and TCRdb kept only the in-frame ones, dropping some. The sample gives fewer than 45,000 clones, about four fifths of which show up once; 4.7% is in the top ten. The time point: week 35, safety follow-up. With topical imiquimod, each dose of the vaccine consisted of 300 ug of mutant IDH1 20-mer peptide. Their antigens are not known. The specimen comprised PBMCs, sampled from a glioma patient whose treatment included an IDH1 peptide vaccine. The origin of the receptors is a woman between 40 and 50 years old with glioma. Some clones in this sample may be carry-over from other donors' samples.

The chain links TRBV5-4 to TRBJ2-2; tentative D call: TRBD1 (5 bases). CDR1 is SGHNT, CDR2 YYREEE, per germline (reference sequence). V was cut by 4 bases and J by 6 bases, with 19 bases left in between. The CDR3 sequence is 16 residues long. The CDR3 region is CASSDRGQNPAGELFF. DNA of the CDR3: TGTGCCAGCAGCGATCGTGGACAAAACCCGGCCGGGGAGCTGTTTTTT.

The chain carries TRBV9 and TRBJ2-1; TRBD2 matches 9 bases. The V gene's germline CDR1 is SGDLS and CDR2 YYNGEE. V lost 0 bases to trimming and J lost 3 bases; unmatched junction nucleotides: 10. The CDR3 totals 18 residues. CDR3 protein: CASSVGTSGRPFYNEQFF. The CDR3 DNA reads as TGTGCCAGCAGCGTAGGTACTAGCGGGCGACCCTTCTACAATGAGCAGTTCTTC.